This section outlines one T cell receptor (beta chain) sequence together with its context. The target antigen is unknown. The TCRbeta library incorporated unique molecular identifiers. Using its own MiXCR run on the PCR reads, TCRdb lists one record per CDR3 protein. The repertoire holds around 200,000 distinct CDR3 sequences, 7.5% to 9.5% seen once, with 35% to 40% in the top ten. This record comes from a study of T-cell reconstitution after alpha-beta-depleted transplantation in children. Study-wide results and caveats: A year had passed since transplant, and T-cell counts and diversity by then came mostly from newly produced T cells.

Trimming removed 4 bases from V and 5 bases from J; junction bases left unmatched: 4. Per germline, CDR1 SGHRS and CDR2 YFSETQ. There are 16 residues in the CDR3. The sample in question was PBMCs, mostly from graft donor cells, obtained 360 days after TCRalphabeta/CD19-depleted stem cell transplant. The chain is built from TRBV5-1 and TRBJ2-2; 14 nucleotides agree with TRBD2. This receptor was taken from a male patient between 2 and 10 years old who had a stem cell transplant for acute myeloid leukemia, so the T cells may come from the graft donor. Here the CDR3 reads CASSPGLAGVTGELFF. The CDR3, as DNA: TGCGCCAGCAGCCCGGGACTAGCGGGGGTTACCGGGGAGCTGTTTTTT.